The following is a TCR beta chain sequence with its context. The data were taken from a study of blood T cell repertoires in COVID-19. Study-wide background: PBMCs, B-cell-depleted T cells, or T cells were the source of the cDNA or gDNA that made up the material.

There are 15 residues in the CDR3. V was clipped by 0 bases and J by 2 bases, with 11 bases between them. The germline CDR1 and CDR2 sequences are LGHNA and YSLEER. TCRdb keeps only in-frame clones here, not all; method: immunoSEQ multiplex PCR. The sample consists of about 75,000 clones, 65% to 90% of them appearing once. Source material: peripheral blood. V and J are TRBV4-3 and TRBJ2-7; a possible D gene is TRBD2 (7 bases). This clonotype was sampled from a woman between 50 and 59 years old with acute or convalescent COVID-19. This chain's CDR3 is CASSQDRGGPYEQYF. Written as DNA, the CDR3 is TGCGCCAGCAGCCAAGATAGGGGGGGGCCCTACGAGCAGTACTTC.